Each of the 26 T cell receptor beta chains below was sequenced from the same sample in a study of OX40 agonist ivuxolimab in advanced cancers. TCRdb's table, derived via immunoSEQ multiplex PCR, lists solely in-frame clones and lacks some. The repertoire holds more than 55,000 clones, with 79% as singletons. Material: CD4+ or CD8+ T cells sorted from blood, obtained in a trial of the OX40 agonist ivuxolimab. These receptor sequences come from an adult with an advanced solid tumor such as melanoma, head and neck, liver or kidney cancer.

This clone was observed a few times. CDR3 sequence: CASSGSTLPNTEAFF. CDR3 coding DNA: TGTGCCAGCAGCGGATCAACTCTCCCGAACACTGAAGCTTTCTTT. J is TRBJ1-1 and V is TRBV9; D remains ambiguous. This CDR3 spans 15 amino acids. CDR1 and CDR2 (germline): SGDLS, YYNGEE. V lost 3 bases and J 1 base, leaving 13 bases between the germline ends.

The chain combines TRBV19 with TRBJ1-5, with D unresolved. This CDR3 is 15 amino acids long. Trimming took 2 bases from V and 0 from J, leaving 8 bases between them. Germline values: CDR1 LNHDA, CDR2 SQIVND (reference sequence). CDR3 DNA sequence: TGTGCCAGTAGTATAAGCGGACTTAGCAATCAGCCCCAGCATTTT. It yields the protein CASSISGLSNQPQHF.

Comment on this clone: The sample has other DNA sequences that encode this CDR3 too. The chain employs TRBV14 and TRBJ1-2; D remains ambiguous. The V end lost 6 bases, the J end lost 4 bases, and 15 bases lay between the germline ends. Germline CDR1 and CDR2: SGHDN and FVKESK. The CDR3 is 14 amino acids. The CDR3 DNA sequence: TGTGCCAGCAGTCACACCACAGAGCTCTATGGCTACACCTTC. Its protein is CASSHTTELYGYTF. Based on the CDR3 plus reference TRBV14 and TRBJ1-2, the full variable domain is EAGVTQFPSHSVIEKGQTVTLRCDPISGHDNLYWYRRVMGKEIKFLLHFVKESKQDESGMPNNRFLAERTGGTYSTLKVQPAELEDSGVYFCASSHTTELYGYTFGSGTRLTVV.

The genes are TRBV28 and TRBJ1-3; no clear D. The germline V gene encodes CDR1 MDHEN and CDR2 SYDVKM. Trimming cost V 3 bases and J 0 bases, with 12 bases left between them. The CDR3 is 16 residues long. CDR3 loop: CASSFVRLSSGNTIYF. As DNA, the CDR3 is TGTGCCAGCAGTTTTGTCAGGCTGAGCTCTGGAAACACCATATATTTT.

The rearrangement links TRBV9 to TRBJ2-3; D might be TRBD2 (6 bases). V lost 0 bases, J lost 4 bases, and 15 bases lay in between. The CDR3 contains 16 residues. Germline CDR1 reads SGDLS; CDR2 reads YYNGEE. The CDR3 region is CASSVGRAPGADTQYF. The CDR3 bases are TGTGCCAGCAGCGTAGGGCGGGCGCCGGGAGCAGATACGCAGTATTTT.

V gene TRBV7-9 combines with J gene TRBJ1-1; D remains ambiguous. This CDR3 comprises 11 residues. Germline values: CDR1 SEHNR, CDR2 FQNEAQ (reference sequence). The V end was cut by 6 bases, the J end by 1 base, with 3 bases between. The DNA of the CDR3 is TGTGCCAGCAGACCGAACACTGAAGCTTTCTTT. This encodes CASRPNTEAFF.

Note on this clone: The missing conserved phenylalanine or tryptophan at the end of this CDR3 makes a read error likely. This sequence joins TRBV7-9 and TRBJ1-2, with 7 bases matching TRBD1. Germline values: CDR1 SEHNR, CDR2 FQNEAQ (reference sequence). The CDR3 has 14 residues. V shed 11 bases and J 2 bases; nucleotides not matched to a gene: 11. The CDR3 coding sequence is TGTGCCGAATTGCGACAGGGAGGGAACTATGGCTACACCCTC. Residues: CAELRQGGNYGYTL.

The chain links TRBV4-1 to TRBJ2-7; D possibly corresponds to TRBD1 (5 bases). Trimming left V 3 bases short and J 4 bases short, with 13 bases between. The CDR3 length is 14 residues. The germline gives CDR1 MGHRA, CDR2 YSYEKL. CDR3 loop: CASSHPSGAYEQYF. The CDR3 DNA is TGCGCCAGCAGCCATCCCTCTGGGGCGTACGAGCAGTACTTC.

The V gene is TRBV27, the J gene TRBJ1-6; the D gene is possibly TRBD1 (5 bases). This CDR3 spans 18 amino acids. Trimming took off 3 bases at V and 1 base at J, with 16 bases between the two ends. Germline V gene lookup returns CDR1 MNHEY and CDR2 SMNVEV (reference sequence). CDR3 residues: CASSLQGRGKSYNSPLHF. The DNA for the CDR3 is TGTGCCAGCAGTTTGCAGGGACGGGGAAAGTCCTATAATTCACCCCTCCACTTT.

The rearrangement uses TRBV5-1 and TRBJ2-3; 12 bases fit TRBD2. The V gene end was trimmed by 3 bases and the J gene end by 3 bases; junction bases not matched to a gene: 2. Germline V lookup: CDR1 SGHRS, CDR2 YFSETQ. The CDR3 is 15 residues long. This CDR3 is CASSYGTSGTDTQYF. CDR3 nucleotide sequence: TGCGCCAGCAGCTACGGGACTAGCGGGACAGATACGCAGTATTTT.

The CDR3: CASSSSTSGRWRETQYF. The CDR3 region has the DNA TGTGCCAGCAGTTCCTCAACTAGCGGGAGATGGCGGGAGACCCAGTACTTC. J is TRBJ2-5 and V is TRBV28, with 11 nucleotides matching TRBD2. Losses at the gene ends were 4 bases for V and 5 bases for J; bases not matched to a gene: 12. CDR3 size: 17 residues. Germline values: CDR1 MDHEN, CDR2 SYDVKM.

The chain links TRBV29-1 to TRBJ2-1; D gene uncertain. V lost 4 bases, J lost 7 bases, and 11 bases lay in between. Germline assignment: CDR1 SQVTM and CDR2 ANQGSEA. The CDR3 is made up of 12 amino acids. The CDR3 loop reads CSVVVRLNEQFF. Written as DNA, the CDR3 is TGCAGCGTTGTCGTCCGCCTTAATGAGCAGTTCTTC.

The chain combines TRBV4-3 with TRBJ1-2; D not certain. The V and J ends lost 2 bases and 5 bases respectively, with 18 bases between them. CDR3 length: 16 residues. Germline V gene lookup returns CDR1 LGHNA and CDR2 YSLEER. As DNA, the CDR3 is TGCGCCAGCAGCCAATCGAGAGGAGGGCGCGGGTATGGCTACACCTTC. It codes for CASSQSRGGRGYGYTF.

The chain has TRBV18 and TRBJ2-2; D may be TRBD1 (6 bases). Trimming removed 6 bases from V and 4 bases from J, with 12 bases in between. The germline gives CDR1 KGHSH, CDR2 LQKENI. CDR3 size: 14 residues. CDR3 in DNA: TGTGCCAGCTCCCTTGGACAGTCCACCGGGGAGCTGTTTTTT. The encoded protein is CASSLGQSTGELFF.

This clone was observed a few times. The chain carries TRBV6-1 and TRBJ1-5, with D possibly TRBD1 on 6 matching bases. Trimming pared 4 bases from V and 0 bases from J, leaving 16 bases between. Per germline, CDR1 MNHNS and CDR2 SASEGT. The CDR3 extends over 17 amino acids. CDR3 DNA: TGTGCCAGCAGTGGGGGACAAGGGGATTATAGCAATCAGCCCCAGCATTTT. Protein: CASSGGQGDYSNQPQHF.

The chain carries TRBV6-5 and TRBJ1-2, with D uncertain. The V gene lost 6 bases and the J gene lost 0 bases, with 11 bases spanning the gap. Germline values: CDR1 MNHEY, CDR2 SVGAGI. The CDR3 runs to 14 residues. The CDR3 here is CASSPTLSNYGYTF. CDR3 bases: TGTGCCAGCAGCCCGACTCTATCTAACTATGGCTACACCTTC.

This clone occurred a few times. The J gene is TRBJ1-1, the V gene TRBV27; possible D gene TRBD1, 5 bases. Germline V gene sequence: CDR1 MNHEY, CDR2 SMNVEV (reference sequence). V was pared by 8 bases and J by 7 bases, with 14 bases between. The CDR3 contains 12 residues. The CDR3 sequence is CASGLWGDEAFF. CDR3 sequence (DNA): TGTGCCAGCGGGCTCTGGGGGGATGAAGCTTTCTTT.

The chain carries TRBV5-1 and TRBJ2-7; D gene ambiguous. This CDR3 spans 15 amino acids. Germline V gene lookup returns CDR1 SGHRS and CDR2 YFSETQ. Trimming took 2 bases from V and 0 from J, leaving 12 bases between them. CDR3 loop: CASSFRAQNSYEQYF. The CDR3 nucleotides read TGCGCCAGCAGCTTTCGGGCTCAAAACTCCTACGAGCAGTACTTC. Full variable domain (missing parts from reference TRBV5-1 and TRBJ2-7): KAGVTQTPRYLIKTRGQQVTLSCSPISGHRSVSWYQQTPGQGLQFLFEYFSETQRNKGNFPGRFSGRQFSNSRSEMNVSTLELGDSALYLCASSFRAQNSYEQYFGPGTRLTVT.

Here the CDR3 reads CASSPSDRVGYGYTF. The CDR3, as DNA: TGTGCCAGCTCACCATCCGACAGGGTGGGCTATGGCTACACCTTC. The rearrangement links TRBV18 to TRBJ1-2; 7 bases match TRBD1. The CDR3 runs 15 residues. CDR1 is KGHSH and CDR2 is LQKENI in the germline V gene. The V and J ends lost 2 bases and 4 bases, in that order; junction bases with no gene match: 7. The full variable domain, completed using reference TRBV18 and TRBJ1-2, is NAGVMQNPRHLVRRRGQEARLRCSPMKGHSHVYWYRQLPEEGLKFMVYLQKENIIDESGMPKERFSAEFPKEGPSILRIQQVVRGDSAAYFCASSPSDRVGYGYTFGSGTRLTVV.

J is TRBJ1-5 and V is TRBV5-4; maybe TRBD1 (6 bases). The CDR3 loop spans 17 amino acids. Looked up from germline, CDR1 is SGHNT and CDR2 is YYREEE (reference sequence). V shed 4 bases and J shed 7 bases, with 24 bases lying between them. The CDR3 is CASSKGGSEGEIQPQHF. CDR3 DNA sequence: TGTGCCAGCAGCAAGGGGGGTTCGGAGGGTGAAATCCAGCCCCAGCATTTT.

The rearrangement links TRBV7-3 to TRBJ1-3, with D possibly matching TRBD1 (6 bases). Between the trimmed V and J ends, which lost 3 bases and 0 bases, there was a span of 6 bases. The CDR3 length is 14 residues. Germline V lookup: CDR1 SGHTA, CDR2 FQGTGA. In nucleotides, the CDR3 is TGTGCCAGCAGCTTGGACAGCTCTGGAAACACCATATATTTT. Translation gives CASSLDSSGNTIYF.

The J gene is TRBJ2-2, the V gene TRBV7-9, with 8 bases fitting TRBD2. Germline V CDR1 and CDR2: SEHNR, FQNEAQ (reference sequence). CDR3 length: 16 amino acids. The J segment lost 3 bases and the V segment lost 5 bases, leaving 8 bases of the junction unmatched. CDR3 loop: CASSPSGGEYTGELFF. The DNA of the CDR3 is TGTGCCAGCAGCCCCTCCGGGGGGGAGTACACCGGGGAGCTGTTTTTT. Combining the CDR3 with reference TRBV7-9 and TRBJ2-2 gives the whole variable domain DTGVSQNPRHKITKRGQNVTFRCDPISEHNRLYWYRQTLGQGPEFLTYFQNEAQLEKSRLLSDRFSAERPKGSFSTLEIQRTEQGDSAMYLCASSPSGGEYTGELFFGEGSRLTVL.

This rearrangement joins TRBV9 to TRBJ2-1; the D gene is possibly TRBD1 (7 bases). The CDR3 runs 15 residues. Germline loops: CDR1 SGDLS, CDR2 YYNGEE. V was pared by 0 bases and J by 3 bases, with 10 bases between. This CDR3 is CASSVGQGGYNEQFF. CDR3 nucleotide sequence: TGTGCCAGCAGCGTAGGGCAGGGGGGCTACAATGAGCAGTTCTTC.

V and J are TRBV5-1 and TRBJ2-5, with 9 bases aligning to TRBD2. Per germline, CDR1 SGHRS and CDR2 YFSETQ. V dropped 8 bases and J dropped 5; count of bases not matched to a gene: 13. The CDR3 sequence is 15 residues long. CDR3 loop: CASTTSGGPGETQYF. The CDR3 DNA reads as TGCGCCAGTACGACTAGCGGAGGCCCCGGCGAGACCCAGTACTTC.

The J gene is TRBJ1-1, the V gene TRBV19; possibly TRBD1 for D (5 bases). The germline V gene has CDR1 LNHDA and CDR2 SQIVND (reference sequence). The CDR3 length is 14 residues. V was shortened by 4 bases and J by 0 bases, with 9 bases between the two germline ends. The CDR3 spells CASSTGFMNTEAFF. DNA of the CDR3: TGTGCCAGTAGTACAGGGTTCATGAACACTGAAGCTTTCTTT. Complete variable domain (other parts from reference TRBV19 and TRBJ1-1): DGGITQSPKYLFRKEGQNVTLSCEQNLNHDAMYWYRQDPGQGLRLIYYSQIVNDFQKGDIAEGYSVSREKKESFPLTVTSAQKNPTAFYLCASSTGFMNTEAFFGQGTRLTVV.

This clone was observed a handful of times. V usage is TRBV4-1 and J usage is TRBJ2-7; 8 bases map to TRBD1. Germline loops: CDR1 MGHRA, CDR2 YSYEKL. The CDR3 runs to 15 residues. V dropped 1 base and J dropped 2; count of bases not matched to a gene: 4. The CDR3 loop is CASSQGSTGAYEQYF. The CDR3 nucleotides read TGCGCCAGCAGCCAAGGATCGACAGGGGCCTACGAGCAGTACTTC.